This T cell receptor beta chain is drawn from a study of blood T cell repertoires in COVID-19. Sequencing was performed with immunoSEQ multiplex PCR; in TCRdb, only in-frame clones are kept and a portion is missing. The data show tens of thousands of clones, 83% seen once. Germline V gene lookup returns CDR1 MNHEY and CDR2 SMNVEV (reference sequence). This CDR3 is built from 11 residues. Trimming removed 8 bases at V and 2 bases at J, with 6 bases between. This clone has only a few counts. The J gene is TRBJ1-1, the V gene TRBV27, with D possibly being TRBD1 (5 bases). The receptor comes from a man aged 30 to 39 with COVID-19, enrolled during active disease. The specimen was peripheral blood. This chain's CDR3 is CASGTNTEAFF. CDR3 in DNA: TGTGCCAGCGGGACTAACACTGAAGCTTTCTTT.